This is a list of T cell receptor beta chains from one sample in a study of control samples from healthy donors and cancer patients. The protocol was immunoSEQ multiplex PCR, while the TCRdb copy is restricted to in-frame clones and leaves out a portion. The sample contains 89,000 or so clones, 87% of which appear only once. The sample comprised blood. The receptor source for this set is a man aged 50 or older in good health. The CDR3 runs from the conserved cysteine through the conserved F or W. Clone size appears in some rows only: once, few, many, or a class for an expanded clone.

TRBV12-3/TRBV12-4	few	CASSSYTGELFF
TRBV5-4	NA	CASSFDWGDEQFF
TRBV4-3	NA	CASSQGLAGGLFNEQFF
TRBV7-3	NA	CASSLTVPGANQETQYF
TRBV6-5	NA	CASQGDSGNTIYF
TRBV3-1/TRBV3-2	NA	CASSQPGGRGGAFF
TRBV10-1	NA	CAIKAGGINNEQFF
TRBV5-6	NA	CASSAPGGFGNTIYF
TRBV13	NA	CASSQDRGLTYGYTF
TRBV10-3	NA	CAISWTSGGAFNEQFF
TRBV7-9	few	CASSSRTSTSYEQYF
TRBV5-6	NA	CASSLGELRSNYGYTF
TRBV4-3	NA	CASSQVVHSNQPQHF
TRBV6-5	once	CASSPRTHGDTQYF
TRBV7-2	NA	CASSLLGGMGDIQYF
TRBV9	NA	CASSVGQGDEQFF
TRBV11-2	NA	CASSLLQGMNTEAFF
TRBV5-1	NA	CASRVTGGSGNTIYF
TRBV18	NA	CASSVDSLSNQPQHF
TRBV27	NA	CASSLRAGIGSYNEQFF
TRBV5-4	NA	CASSTPASGGQETQYF
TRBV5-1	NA	CASSLVGQRTGELFF
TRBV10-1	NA	CASSQSSTDTQYF
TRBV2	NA	CASSNPADRSSYGYTF
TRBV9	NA	CASGGSPSYNEQFF
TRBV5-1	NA	CASSFDRDNEKLFF
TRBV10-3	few	CAISESREFGYTF
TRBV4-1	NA	CASSLPGQSDEKLFF
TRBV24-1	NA	CATSDRTKSNYGYTF